This TCR beta chain was captured in a study of CD8+ T cells in alopecia areata. As for the study in general: Skin was taken from approximately 6-13-month-old C3H/HeJ graft donors that had spontaneous alopecia and grafted onto roughly 7-10-week-old female C3H/HeJ mice.

The germline V gene encodes CDR1 GKSSPN and CDR2 SITVG. The CDR3 consists of 12 residues. Following RNA extraction, reverse transcription yielded cDNA that acted as the sequencing template. Repertoires were generated with immunoSEQ multiplex PCR, while TCRdb's copy carries only in-frame clones and drops some. The table lists roughly 260,000 clones, with no singletons. This clone was counted between two and nine times. Here the gene names and germline are mouse. The sequence runs out 4 residues before the end of the CDR3; the remainder is reconstructed from the germline J gene. CD4, CD8alpha, NKG2D, NKG2ACE and other markers were used to sort pooled cutaneous lymph node cells.

The rearrangement links TRBV31 to TRBJ2-1; tentative D call: TRBD1 (6 bases). This sequence originates from a C3H/HeJ mouse with alopecia areata. The strain's MHC type: H2-k. The source material was CD4+ T cells sorted from a lymph node. The CDR3 bases that were read are TGTGCCTGGAGGGGGACAATCTCT. Encoded protein: CAWRGTIS. The entire CDR3 sequence reads CAWRGTISEQFF.